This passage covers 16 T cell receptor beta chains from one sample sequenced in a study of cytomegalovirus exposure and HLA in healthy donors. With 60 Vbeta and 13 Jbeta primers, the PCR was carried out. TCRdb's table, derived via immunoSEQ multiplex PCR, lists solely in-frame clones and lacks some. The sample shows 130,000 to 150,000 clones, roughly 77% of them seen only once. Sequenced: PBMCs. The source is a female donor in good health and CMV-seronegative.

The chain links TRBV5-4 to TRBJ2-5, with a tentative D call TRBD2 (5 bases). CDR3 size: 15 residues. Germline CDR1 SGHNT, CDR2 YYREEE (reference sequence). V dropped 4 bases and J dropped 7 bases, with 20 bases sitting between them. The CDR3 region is CASSPSGGPARTQYF. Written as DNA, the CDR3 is TGTGCCAGCAGCCCATCCGGCGGGCCCGCAAGGACCCAGTACTTC.

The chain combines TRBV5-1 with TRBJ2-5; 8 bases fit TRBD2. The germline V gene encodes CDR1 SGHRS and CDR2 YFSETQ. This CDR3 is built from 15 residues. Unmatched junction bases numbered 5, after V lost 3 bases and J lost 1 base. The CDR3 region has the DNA TGCGCCAGCAGCTCCCCGGGACTAGGCCAAGAGACCCAGTACTTC. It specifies CASSSPGLGQETQYF.

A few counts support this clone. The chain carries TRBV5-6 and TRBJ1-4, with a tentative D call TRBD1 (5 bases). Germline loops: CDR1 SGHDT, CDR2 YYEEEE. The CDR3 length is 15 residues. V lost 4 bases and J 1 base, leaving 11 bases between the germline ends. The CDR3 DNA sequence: TGTGCCAGCAGCGTCTACGGGGGAACTAATGAAAAACTGTTTTTT. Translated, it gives CASSVYGGTNEKLFF. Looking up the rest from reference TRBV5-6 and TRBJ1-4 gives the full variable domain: DAGVTQSPTHLIKTRGQQVTLRCSPKSGHDTVSWYQQALGQGPQFIFQYYEEEERQRGNFPDRFSGHQFPNYSSELNVNALLLGDSALYLCASSVYGGTNEKLFFGSGTQLSVL.

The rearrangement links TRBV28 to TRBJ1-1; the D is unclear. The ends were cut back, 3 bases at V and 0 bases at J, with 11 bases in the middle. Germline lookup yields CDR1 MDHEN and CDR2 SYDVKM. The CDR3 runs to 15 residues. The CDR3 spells CASSFGLALNTEAFF. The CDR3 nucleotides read TGTGCCAGCAGTTTTGGTCTGGCCTTGAACACTGAAGCTTTCTTT.

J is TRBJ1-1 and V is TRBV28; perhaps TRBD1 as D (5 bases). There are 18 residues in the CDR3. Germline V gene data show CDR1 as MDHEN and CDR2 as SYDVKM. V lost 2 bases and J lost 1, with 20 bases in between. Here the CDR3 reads CASSLPWTAVGGNTEAFF. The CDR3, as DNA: TGTGCCAGCAGTTTACCCTGGACCGCCGTGGGGGGGAACACTGAAGCTTTCTTT.

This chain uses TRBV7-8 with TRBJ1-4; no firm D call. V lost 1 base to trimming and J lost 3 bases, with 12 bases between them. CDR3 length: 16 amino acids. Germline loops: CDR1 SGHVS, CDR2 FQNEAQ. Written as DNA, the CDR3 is TGTGCCAGCAGCTTAGGAGTCCCGGGGTCTAATGAAAAACTGTTTTTT. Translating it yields CASSLGVPGSNEKLFF.

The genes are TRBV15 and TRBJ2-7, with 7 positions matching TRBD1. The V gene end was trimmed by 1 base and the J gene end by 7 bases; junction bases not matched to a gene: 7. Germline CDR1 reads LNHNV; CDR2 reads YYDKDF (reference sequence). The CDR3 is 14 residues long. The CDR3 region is CATSRGDSRPEQYF. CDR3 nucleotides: TGTGCCACCAGCAGAGGGGACAGCAGGCCAGAGCAGTACTTC.

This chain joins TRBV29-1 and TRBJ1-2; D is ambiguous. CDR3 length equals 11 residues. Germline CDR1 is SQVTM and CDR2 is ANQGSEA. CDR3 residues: CGGREPYGYTF. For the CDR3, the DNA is TGCGGTGGGAGGGAACCCTATGGCTACACCTTC.

The CDR3 nucleotides are TGTGCCAGCAGCCTCAGACGGCCCAGGGGGCGCTTCTATAATTCACCCCTCCACTTT. Translated: CASSLRRPRGRFYNSPLHF. The V and J genes are TRBV7-2 and TRBJ1-6; TRBD1 aligns across 8 bases. Germline CDR1 is SGHTA and CDR2 is FQGNSA. The V gene end was trimmed by 5 bases and the J gene end by 3 bases; junction bases not matched to a gene: 15. This CDR3 is 19 amino acids long.

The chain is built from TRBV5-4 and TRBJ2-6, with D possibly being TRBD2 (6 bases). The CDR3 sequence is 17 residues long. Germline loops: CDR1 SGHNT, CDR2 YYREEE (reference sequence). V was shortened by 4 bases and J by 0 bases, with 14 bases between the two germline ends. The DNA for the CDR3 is TGTGCCAGCAGCCCAGGAGGACTAACCTCTGGGGCCAACGTCCTGACTTTC. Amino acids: CASSPGGLTSGANVLTF.

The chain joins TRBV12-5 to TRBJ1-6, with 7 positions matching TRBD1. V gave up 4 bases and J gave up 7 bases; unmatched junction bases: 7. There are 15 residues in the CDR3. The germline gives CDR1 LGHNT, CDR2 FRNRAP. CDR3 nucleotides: TGTGCTAGTGGTTGGGACAGTCTAGGAAATTCACCCCTCCACTTT. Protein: CASGWDSLGNSPLHF.

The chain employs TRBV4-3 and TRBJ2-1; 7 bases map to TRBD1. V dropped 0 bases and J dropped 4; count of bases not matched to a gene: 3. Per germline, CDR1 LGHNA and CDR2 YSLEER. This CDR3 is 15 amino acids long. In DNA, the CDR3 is TGCGCCAGCAGCCAAGACAGGGGGAAGTACAATGAGCAGTTCTTC. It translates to CASSQDRGKYNEQFF.

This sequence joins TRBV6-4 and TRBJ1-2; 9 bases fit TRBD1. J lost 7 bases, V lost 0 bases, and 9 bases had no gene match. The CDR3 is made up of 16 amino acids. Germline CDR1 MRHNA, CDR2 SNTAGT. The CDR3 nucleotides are TGTGCCAGCAGTGACTCAGGGACAGGGCTTGTGGCTGGCTACACCTTC. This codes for CASSDSGTGLVAGYTF.

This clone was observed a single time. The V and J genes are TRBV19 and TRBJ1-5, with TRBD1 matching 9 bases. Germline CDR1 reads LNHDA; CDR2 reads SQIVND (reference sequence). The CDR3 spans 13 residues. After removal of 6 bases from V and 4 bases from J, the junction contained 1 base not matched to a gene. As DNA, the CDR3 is TGTGCCAGTAGGGGGACAGGGAATCAGCCCCAGCATTTT. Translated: CASRGTGNQPQHF.

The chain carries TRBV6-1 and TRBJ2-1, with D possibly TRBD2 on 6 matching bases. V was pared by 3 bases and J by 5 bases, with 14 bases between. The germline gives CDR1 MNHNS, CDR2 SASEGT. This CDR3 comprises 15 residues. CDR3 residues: CASSDHSRGNNEQFF. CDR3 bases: TGTGCCAGCAGTGACCATTCCCGGGGGAACAATGAGCAGTTCTTC.

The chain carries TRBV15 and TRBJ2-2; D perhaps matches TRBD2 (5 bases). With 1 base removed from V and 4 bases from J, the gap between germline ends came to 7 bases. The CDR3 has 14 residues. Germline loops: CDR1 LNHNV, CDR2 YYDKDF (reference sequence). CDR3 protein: CATSRGGFTGELFF. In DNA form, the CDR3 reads TGTGCCACCAGCAGAGGAGGGTTCACCGGGGAGCTGTTTTTT.